This note documents a single T cell receptor beta chain sequence. The antigen remains unidentified. The data are from a study of Ad26.COV2.S vaccination and SARS-CoV-2 variants. Study-level background: Trial arm assignment for the donor was COV1001 Ad26.COV2.S. Whole-study findings and limits: Breadth, reportedly substantial, characterized the spike-specific CD8+ and CD4+ T cell responses after vaccination.

Sample treatment: 15 to 20 received Ad26.COV2.S at low or high dose, single or two shots; roughly five received placebo; per-sample allocation not given. After the first vaccine or placebo injection, samples were drawn on day 63. An adult donor aged 18-55 years was enrolled in Boston. Ad26 vector vaccine expressed Wuhan-strain SARS-CoV-2 spike. The CDR3 totals 13 residues. Germline CDR1 and CDR2: SGHDN and FVKESK. V gave up 3 bases and J gave up 5 bases; unmatched junction bases: 3. Produced via immunoSEQ multiplex PCR; TCRdb's table is partial and in-frame only. The repertoire holds about 350,000 clones, with 88% as singletons.

The receptor's source is a person between 18 and 65 years old who received the Ad26.COV2.S COVID-19 vaccine or a placebo. The V and J genes are TRBV14 and TRBJ2-5, with 7 bases lining up with TRBD1. The sample was peripheral blood, taken in a trial of Ad26.COV2.S vaccine versus placebo. The CDR3 protein is CASSQTGQETQYF. Here the CDR3 DNA reads TGTGCCAGCAGCCAGACAGGGCAGGAGACCCAGTACTTC.